What follows are 14 T cell receptor beta chains derived from one specimen sequenced in a study of blood T cell repertoires in COVID-19. Measured with immunoSEQ multiplex PCR; TCRdb has only the in-frame clones, and not every one. Among approximately 260,000 clones, roughly 89% were seen once, and the ten largest hold 1.9%. The sequencing input was PBMCs or T cells enriched from blood (not recorded which). Receptor source: a woman in her sixties who had recovered from COVID-19.

V is TRBV12-3 or TRBV12-4 and J is TRBJ1-1; D perhaps matches TRBD1 (6 bases). The CDR3 extends over 13 amino acids. With 2 bases removed from V and 4 bases from J, the gap between germline ends came to 8 bases. The CDR3 bases are TGTGCCAGCAGTTTAACAGGGACCACTGAAGCTTTCTTT. Protein sequence: CASSLTGTTEAFF.

This chain uses TRBV4-2 with TRBJ2-2, with 7 bases fitting TRBD2. Germline-derived CDR1 and CDR2 are LGHNA and YNFKEQ. The J segment lost 1 base and the V segment lost 4 bases, leaving 6 bases of the junction unmatched. The CDR3 is made up of 16 amino acids. Here the CDR3 DNA reads TGTGCCAGCAGCCCCGTCCTAGCGGTGAACACCGGGGAGCTGTTTTTT. Translated, it gives CASSPVLAVNTGELFF.

The CDR3 region is CASSSRAGSGNSPLHF. The CDR3 region has the DNA TGTGCCAGCAGCTCTCGGGCAGGGTCTGGTAATTCACCCCTCCACTTT. The chain links TRBV7-6 to TRBJ1-6; a possible D gene is TRBD1 (5 bases). Trimming pared 4 bases from V and 6 bases from J, leaving 16 bases between. Germline V gene lookup returns CDR1 SGHVS and CDR2 FNYEAQ. CDR3 length: 16 residues. The full variable domain, rest sourced from reference TRBV7-6 and TRBJ1-6, is GAGVSQSPRYKVTKRGQDVALRCDPISGHVSLYWYRQALGQGPEFLTYFNYEAQQDKSGLPNDRFSAERPEGSISTLTIQRTEQRDSAMYRCASSSRAGSGNSPLHFGNGTRLTVT.

The table lists this clone with a few counts. This sequence joins TRBV6-5 and TRBJ1-2; 7 bases fit TRBD1. The germline V gene has CDR1 MNHEY and CDR2 SVGAGI. Trimming took 6 bases from V and 3 from J; bases not matched to a gene: 10. The CDR3 is made up of 15 amino acids. CDR3 sequence: CASRDDRVLYYGYTF. The CDR3 DNA is TGTGCCAGCAGAGACGACAGGGTTCTTTACTATGGCTACACCTTC.

The chain links TRBV7-9 to TRBJ2-4; perhaps TRBD2 as D (6 bases). V was trimmed by 5 bases and J by 5 bases, leaving 22 bases between them. The V gene's germline CDR1 is SEHNR and CDR2 FQNEAQ (reference sequence). The CDR3 has 17 residues. The CDR3 nucleotides read TGTGCCAGCAGCCGTTTTGGTAGCGGAGGAGTGGAAAACATTCAGTACTTC. Encoded protein: CASSRFGSGGVENIQYF.

The rearrangement joins TRBV9 to TRBJ2-7; D is perhaps TRBD1 (7 bases). Germline V gene sequence: CDR1 SGDLS, CDR2 YYNGEE. The CDR3 sequence is 15 residues long. Deletions cut 2 bases from V and 3 bases from J, with 15 bases between. CDR3 residues: CASSVRRGENYEQYF. In nucleotides, the CDR3 is TGTGCCAGCAGCGTTCGCAGGGGGGAAAACTACGAGCAGTACTTC.

The chain has TRBV2 and TRBJ1-5; D is ambiguous. CDR3 length: 10 residues. Germline CDR1 is SNHLY and CDR2 is FYNNEI. V lost 10 bases, J lost 7 bases, and 8 bases lay in between. CDR3 sequence: CAIGEQPQHF. DNA for the CDR3: TGTGCCATCGGGGAACAGCCCCAGCATTTT.

The rearrangement uses TRBV12-5 and TRBJ2-1; 10 bases map to TRBD2. This CDR3 is 16 amino acids long. Per the germline V gene, CDR1 is LGHNT and CDR2 is FRNRAP. Trimming cost V 4 bases and J 4 bases; bases outside gene matches: 7. The CDR3 spells CASGSTSGTPYNEQFF. The CDR3 nucleotides read TGTGCTAGTGGTTCAACTAGCGGGACTCCTTACAATGAGCAGTTCTTC.

The J gene is TRBJ1-2, the V gene TRBV2; possible D gene TRBD1, 5 bases. Germline CDR1 reads SNHLY; CDR2 reads FYNNEI. This CDR3 region has 13 residues. With 8 bases removed from V and 7 bases from J, the gap between germline ends came to 17 bases. The CDR3 loop reads CASDGGSVGGYTF. DNA for the CDR3: TGTGCCAGCGACGGGGGAAGTGTGGGTGGCTACACCTTC.

This chain connects TRBV21-1 to TRBJ1-2; the table names TRBD1, a call not compared with the DNA. TRBV21-1 is a pseudogene segment. The CDR3 has 17 amino acids. CDR3 loop: CASSKLEEGAHCSGYTF. In nucleotides, the CDR3 is TGTGCCAGCAGCAAATTAGAGGAGGGGGCGCATTGTTCAGGCTACACCTTC.

The chain combines TRBV2 with TRBJ1-5; TRBD1 matches 8 bases. V was pared by 7 bases and J by 0 bases, with 5 bases of the junction left unmatched. The CDR3 has 15 amino acids. From germline, CDR1 is SNHLY and CDR2 FYNNEI. The CDR3 coding sequence is TGTGCCAGCAACCAGGACAGGGATAGCAATCAGCCCCAGCATTTT. Protein sequence: CASNQDRDSNQPQHF.

Only one count was recorded for this clone. The chain uses TRBV6-4 and TRBJ1-2; D call uncertain. The V end was cut by 2 bases, the J end by 8 bases, with 9 bases between. Germline-derived CDR1 and CDR2 are MRHNA and SNTAGT. There are 12 residues in the CDR3. In DNA form, the CDR3 reads TGTGCCAGCAGTGACCAGACGGGAGGCTACACCTTC. Protein sequence: CASSDQTGGYTF.

The V call is TRBV29-1, the J call TRBJ2-3, with D perhaps matching TRBD2 (7 bases). V lost 6 bases, J lost 5 bases, and 12 bases lay in between. This CDR3 has 12 residues. Per the germline V gene, CDR1 is SQVTM and CDR2 is ANQGSEA. CDR3 sequence: CSVDRTRDTQYF. The CDR3 DNA reads TGCAGCGTCGACAGGACTAGAGATACGCAGTATTTT.

This clone was observed a few times. V is TRBV28 and J is TRBJ2-2; possible D gene TRBD2, 5 bases. The V end lost 8 bases, the J end lost 4 bases, and 17 bases lay between the germline ends. This CDR3 is built from 15 residues. Germline lookup yields CDR1 MDHEN and CDR2 SYDVKM. The CDR3 protein is CASRPFGEGTGELFF. The CDR3 bases are TGTGCCAGCCGACCCTTCGGCGAGGGCACCGGGGAGCTGTTTTTT.